A single sample is the source of the 13 T cell receptor beta chains below, sequenced in a study of blood T cells in healthy people across ages. The authors ran a second PCR of roughly 6 to 12 cycles using a sample-barcoded 5' primer and a J-beta primer mix. TCRdb passed the 5' RACE reads through MiXCR, listing each CDR3 protein once. The data hold 450,000 to 700,000 distinct CDR3 sequences, with 27% observed a single time. Input material: blood. The receptors here all came from a woman aged 70-85 years in good health.

To note about this clonotype: The junction departs from the called germline gene at one end, perhaps through a read error. V usage is TRBV4-1 and J usage is TRBJ1-5; D ambiguous. This CDR3 spans 16 amino acids. Germline V gene lookup returns CDR1 MGHRA and CDR2 YSYEKL. The CDR3 nucleotides read TGCGCAAGCAGCCAAGATCGGGCTCTCCCTGAGCAGCCCCAGCATTTT. This codes for CASSQDRALPEQPQHF.

In this sample, this clonotype turned up a few times. The rearrangement joins TRBV4-2 to TRBJ2-7, with 12 bases matching TRBD2. Germline V gives CDR1 LGHNA, CDR2 YNFKEQ. The CDR3 has 15 residues. V dropped 0 bases and J dropped 3; count of bases not matched to a gene: 0. CDR3 sequence: CASSQETSGGYEQYF. Written as DNA, the CDR3 is TGTGCCAGCAGCCAAGAGACTAGCGGGGGCTACGAGCAGTACTTC.

The V and J genes are TRBV7-2 and TRBJ2-3; D might be TRBD2 (6 bases). This CDR3 has 13 residues. Germline CDR1 is SGHTA and CDR2 is FQGNSA. V was pared by 2 bases and J by 6 bases, with 9 bases between. CDR3 sequence reads: CASSLTGRDTQYF. In DNA form, the CDR3 reads TGTGCCAGCAGCTTAACGGGGAGGGATACGCAGTATTTT.

This clonotype was observed at least ten times. The junction differs from germline at one of its ends, possibly a read error. The J gene is TRBJ1-2, the V gene TRBV6-5; D is unclear. Germline assignment: CDR1 MNHEY and CDR2 SVGAGI. The CDR3 extends over 11 amino acids. Here the CDR3 reads CASSYFGRVSF. DNA for the CDR3: TGTGCCAGCAGTTACTTCGGGAGGGTTAGCTTC.

This clonotype was picked up many times. V and J are TRBV4-3 and TRBJ2-5; D may be TRBD1 (6 bases). CDR1 is LGHNA, CDR2 YSLEER, per germline. Between the trimmed V and J ends, which lost 0 bases and 5 bases, there was a span of 13 bases. CDR3 length: 15 amino acids. CDR3 sequence reads: CASSQEYTGWETQYF. The CDR3 DNA follows: TGCGCCAGCAGCCAAGAATATACAGGGTGGGAGACCCAGTACTTC.

This clonotype was observed a few times. This chain connects TRBV12-3 or TRBV12-4 to TRBJ2-7; the D is unclear. V lost 3 bases and J 3 bases, leaving 6 bases between the germline ends. The CDR3 length is 12 residues. In nucleotides, the CDR3 is TGTGCCAGCAGTTTTAGGTACTACGAGCAGTACTTC. This codes for CASSFRYYEQYF.

The sample holds a few counts of this clonotype. The J gene is TRBJ2-3, the V gene TRBV29-1; 9 nucleotides agree with TRBD2. There are 13 residues in the CDR3. From germline, CDR1 is SQVTM and CDR2 ANQGSEA. V shed 7 bases, J shed 1 base, and the junction held 3 bases outside the gene matches. The CDR3 is CSGLAGGTDTQYF. In DNA, the CDR3 is TGCAGCGGGTTAGCGGGAGGCACAGATACGCAGTATTTT.

The rearrangement links TRBV5-1 to TRBJ2-2; tentative D call: TRBD1 (6 bases). In germline, CDR1 is SGHRS, CDR2 YFSETQ. The CDR3 loop spans 14 amino acids. Trimming shortened V by 6 bases and J by 5 bases, and 14 bases separated the two germline ends. The DNA of the CDR3 is TGCGCCAGCACCAAACAGGGATTGACCGGGGAGCTGTTTTTT. The encoded protein is CASTKQGLTGELFF.

V gene TRBV4-3 combines with J gene TRBJ1-5; D gene unclear. The CDR3 runs to 15 residues. Germline V lookup: CDR1 LGHNA, CDR2 YSLEER. V was clipped by 0 bases and J by 0 bases, with 6 bases between them. CDR3: CASSQDSNSNQPQHF. CDR3 DNA: TGCGCCAGCAGCCAAGACAGTAATAGCAATCAGCCCCAGCATTTT.

The rearrangement links TRBV7-3 to TRBJ2-7, with D perhaps matching TRBD1 (5 bases). Germline V gene data show CDR1 as SGHTA and CDR2 as FQGTGA. The CDR3 contains 14 residues. Trimming took 5 bases from V and 6 from J, leaving 17 bases between them. The CDR3: CASSPYRLGAEQYF. CDR3 DNA sequence: TGTGCCAGCAGCCCATATAGGTTAGGGGCCGAGCAGTACTTC.

The chain combines TRBV5-1 with TRBJ1-2; no clear D gene. Looked up from germline, CDR1 is SGHRS and CDR2 is YFSETQ. The CDR3 consists of 17 residues. Trimming took 2 bases from V and 8 from J, leaving 25 bases between them. The CDR3 bases are TGCGCCAGCAGCTTCTCCGGGCCTTTGGAAGGTCTTGGGGGCTACACCTTC. Amino acid sequence: CASSFSGPLEGLGGYTF.

The chain carries TRBV5-1 and TRBJ2-3; D possibly corresponds to TRBD1 (5 bases). V shed 1 base and J shed 3 bases, with 9 bases lying between them. CDR3 length: 14 residues. Germline V gives CDR1 SGHRS, CDR2 YFSETQ. This CDR3 reads CASSLSPGTDTQYF. CDR3 nucleotides: TGCGCCAGCAGCTTGTCTCCAGGGACAGATACGCAGTATTTT.

The chain links TRBV3-1 to TRBJ2-2; possibly TRBD2 for D (5 bases). V dropped 2 bases and J dropped 5 bases, with 9 bases sitting between them. Germline CDR1 and CDR2: LGHDT and YNNKEL (reference sequence). CDR3 size: 14 residues. The DNA for the CDR3 is TGTGCCAGCAGCCAATTCCGAGGGACCGGGGAGCTGTTTTTT. Protein product: CASSQFRGTGELFF.